This TCR beta chain originates from a study of T cells in Graves' hyperthyroidism and ophthalmopathy. J was trimmed by 1 base and V by 5 bases; bases with no gene match: 7. Germline assignment: CDR1 SQVTM and CDR2 ANQGSEA. The CDR3 has 14 amino acids. It was RNA transcripts that yielded the amplified TCR beta CDR3 regions. HTBI primers were the set used in a first-round RT-PCR of the TCR CDR3. Using its own MiXCR run on the multiplex PCR reads, TCRdb lists one record per CDR3 protein. The sample lists 550,000 to 700,000 distinct CDR3 sequences, roughly 46% seen once, with under 20% in the top ten. The J gene is TRBJ1-1, the V gene TRBV29-1; 7 positions match TRBD1. The receptor was derived from an adult woman with Graves' disease, either hyperthyroidism or ophthalmopathy (not recorded which). The sequenced material came from peripheral blood or thyroid tissue (not recorded which). The CDR3 reads CSVYDRQGNTEAFF. CDR3 nucleotide sequence: TGCAGCGTTTACGACCGACAGGGGAACACTGAAGCTTTCTTT.